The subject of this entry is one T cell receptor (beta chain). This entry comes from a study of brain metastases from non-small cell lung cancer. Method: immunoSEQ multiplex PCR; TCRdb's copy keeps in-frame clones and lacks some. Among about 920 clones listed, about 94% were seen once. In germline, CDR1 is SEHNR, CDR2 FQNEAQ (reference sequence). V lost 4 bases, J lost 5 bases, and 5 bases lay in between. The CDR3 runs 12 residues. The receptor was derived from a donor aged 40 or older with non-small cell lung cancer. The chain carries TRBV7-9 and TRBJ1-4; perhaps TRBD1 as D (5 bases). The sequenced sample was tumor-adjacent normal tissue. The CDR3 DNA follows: TGTGCCAGCAGCTGGGGGAATGAAAAACTGTTTTTT. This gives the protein CASSWGNEKLFF.